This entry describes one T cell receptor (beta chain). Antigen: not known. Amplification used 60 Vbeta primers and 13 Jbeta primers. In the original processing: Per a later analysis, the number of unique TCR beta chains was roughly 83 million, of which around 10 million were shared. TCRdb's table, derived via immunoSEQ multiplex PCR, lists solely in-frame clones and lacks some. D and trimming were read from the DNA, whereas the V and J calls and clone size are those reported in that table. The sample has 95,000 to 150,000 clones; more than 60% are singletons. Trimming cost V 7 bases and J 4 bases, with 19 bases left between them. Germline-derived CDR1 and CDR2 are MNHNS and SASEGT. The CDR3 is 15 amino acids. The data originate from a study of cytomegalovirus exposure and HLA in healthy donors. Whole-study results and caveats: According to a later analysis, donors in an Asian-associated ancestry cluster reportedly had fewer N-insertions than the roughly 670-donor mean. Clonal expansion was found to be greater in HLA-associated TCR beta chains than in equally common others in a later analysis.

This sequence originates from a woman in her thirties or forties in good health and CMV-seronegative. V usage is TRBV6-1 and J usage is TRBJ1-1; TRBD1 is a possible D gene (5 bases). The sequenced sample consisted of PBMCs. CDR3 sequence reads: CASTRGRGEGTEAFF. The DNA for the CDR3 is TGTGCCAGCACTCGGGGGAGGGGCGAGGGCACTGAAGCTTTCTTT.